Below, 5 T cell receptor beta chains from the same sample are listed, as sequenced in a study of post-analysis software for immune sequencing data. Study-level results: Controls showed lower frequencies than patients for roughly five TRBV segments, and TRBV5-6, TRBV5-1 and TRBV20-1 were among these.

These receptors' targets are unknown. Unique molecular identifiers were present in the TCR beta cDNA libraries. Each CDR3 protein gets one entry after TCRdb re-called the PCR reads with MiXCR. Of roughly 700,000 distinct CDR3 sequences listed, 25% to 30% were seen once; the top ten hold approximately 0.6%. The sequencing input was blood. The receptors stem from a girl aged 10 to 17 with multiple sclerosis.

There are many counts of this clonotype. The chain links TRBV29-1 to TRBJ2-3; D is ambiguous. CDR3 size: 14 residues. Per the germline V gene, CDR1 is SQVTM and CDR2 is ANQGSEA. Trimming removed 8 bases at V and 0 bases at J, with 15 bases between. The DNA of the CDR3 is TGCAGCTCGGCCGGGCGTTCTAGCACAGATACGCAGTATTTT. Translated: CSSAGRSSTDTQYF.

The V and J genes are TRBV7-9 and TRBJ2-3; perhaps TRBD2 as D (7 bases). This CDR3 region has 16 residues. The germline V gene has CDR1 SEHNR and CDR2 FQNEAQ (reference sequence). V lost 5 bases, J lost 0 bases, and 15 bases lay in between. The CDR3 DNA reads as TGTGCCAGCAGCCCAGGCGGGGGCCCTAGCACAGATACGCAGTATTTT. Translating gives CASSPGGGPSTDTQYF.

This clonotype was observed once. The rearrangement links TRBV24-1 to TRBJ2-3; D is perhaps TRBD2 (5 bases). The CDR3 extends over 15 amino acids. V shed 4 bases and J shed 5 bases, with 15 bases lying between them. CDR1 is KGHDR, CDR2 SFDVKD, per germline. CDR3 loop: CATSDPSFRGDTQYF. CDR3 sequence (DNA): TGTGCCACCAGTGACCCTTCCTTTCGGGGAGATACGCAGTATTTT.

This clonotype was counted a few times. The gene calls are TRBV27 and TRBJ2-5; 10 bases agree with TRBD2. The CDR3 runs to 17 residues. The V gene end was trimmed by 5 bases and the J gene end by 0 bases; junction bases not matched to a gene: 9. Per the germline V gene, CDR1 is MNHEY and CDR2 is SMNVEV (reference sequence). DNA for the CDR3: TGTGCCAGCAGTACAGCGGGAGGGCAGGGGAACCAAGAGACCCAGTACTTC. It specifies CASSTAGGQGNQETQYF.

This clonotype has a handful of counts. A junction end diverges from the germline sequence, so it may reflect a read error. The V and J genes are TRBV4-3 and TRBJ1-2, with D maybe TRBD1 (5 bases). Germline lookup yields CDR1 LGHNA and CDR2 YSLEER. The length of the CDR3 is 15 residues. This CDR3 is CASSQDGGYGYGYIF. For the CDR3, the DNA is TGCGCCAGCAGCCAAGATGGGGGGTACGGCTATGGCTACATCTTC.